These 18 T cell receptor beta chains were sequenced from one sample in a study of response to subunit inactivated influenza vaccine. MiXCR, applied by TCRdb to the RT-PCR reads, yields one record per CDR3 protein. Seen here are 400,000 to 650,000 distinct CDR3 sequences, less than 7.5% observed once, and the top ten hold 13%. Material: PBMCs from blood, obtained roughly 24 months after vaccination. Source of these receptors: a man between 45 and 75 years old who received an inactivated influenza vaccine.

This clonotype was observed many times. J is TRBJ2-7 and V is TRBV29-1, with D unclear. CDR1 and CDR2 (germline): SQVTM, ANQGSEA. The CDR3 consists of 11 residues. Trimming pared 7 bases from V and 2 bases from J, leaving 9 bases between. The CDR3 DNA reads TGCAGCGCACGCTACACCTACGAGCAGTACTTC. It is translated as CSARYTYEQYF.

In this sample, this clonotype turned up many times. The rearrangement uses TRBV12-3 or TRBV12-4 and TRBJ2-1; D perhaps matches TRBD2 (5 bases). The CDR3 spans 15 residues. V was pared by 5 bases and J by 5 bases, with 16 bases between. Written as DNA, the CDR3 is TGTGCCAGCAGTCGCCCTACCAAGCGGCACAATGAGCAGTTCTTC. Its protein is CASSRPTKRHNEQFF.

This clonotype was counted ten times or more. CDR3 nucleotides: TGCGCCAGCAGCCAAGATTCAAGCGGGGGGTTCCAAGAGACCCAGTACTTC. Translated, it gives CASSQDSSGGFQETQYF. The chain is built from TRBV4-1 and TRBJ2-5, with 9 bases lining up with TRBD2. The CDR3 consists of 17 residues. The germline V gene has CDR1 MGHRA and CDR2 YSYEKL. The ends lost 0 bases at V and 1 base at J; junction bases unmatched: 6.

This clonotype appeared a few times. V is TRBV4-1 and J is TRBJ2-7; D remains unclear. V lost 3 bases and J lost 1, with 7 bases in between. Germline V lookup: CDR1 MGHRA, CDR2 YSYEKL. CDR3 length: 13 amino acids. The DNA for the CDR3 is TGCGCCAGCAGCCACTTGAGGTCCTACGAGCAGTACTTC. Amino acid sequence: CASSHLRSYEQYF.

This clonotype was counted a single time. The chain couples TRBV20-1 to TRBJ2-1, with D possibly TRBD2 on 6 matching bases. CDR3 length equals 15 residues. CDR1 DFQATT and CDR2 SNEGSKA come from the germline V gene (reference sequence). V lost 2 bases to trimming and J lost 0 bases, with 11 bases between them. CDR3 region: CSARQLASSYNEQFF. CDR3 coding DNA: TGCAGTGCTAGACAACTAGCAAGCTCCTACAATGAGCAGTTCTTC.

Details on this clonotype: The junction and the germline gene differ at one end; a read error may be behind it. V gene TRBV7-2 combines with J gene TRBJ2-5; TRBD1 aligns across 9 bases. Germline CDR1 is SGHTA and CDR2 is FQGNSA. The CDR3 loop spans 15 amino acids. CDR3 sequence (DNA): TGTGCCAGCAGCTACGCCGGGACAGGGTTAGAGTCCCAGTACTTC. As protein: CASSYAGTGLESQYF.

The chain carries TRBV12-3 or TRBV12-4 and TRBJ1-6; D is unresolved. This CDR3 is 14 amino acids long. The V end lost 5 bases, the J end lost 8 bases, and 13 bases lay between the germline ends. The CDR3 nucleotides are TGTGCCAGCAGTAGTTCTATCCGTGATTCACCCCTCCACTTT. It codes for CASSSSIRDSPLHF.

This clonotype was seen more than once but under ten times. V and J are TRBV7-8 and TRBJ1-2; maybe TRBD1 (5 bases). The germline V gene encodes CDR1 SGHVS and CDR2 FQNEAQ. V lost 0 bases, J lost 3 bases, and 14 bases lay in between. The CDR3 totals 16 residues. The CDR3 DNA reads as TGTGCCAGCAGCTTAGCCCGGCTGGGGGTGGACTATGGCTACACCTTC. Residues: CASSLARLGVDYGYTF. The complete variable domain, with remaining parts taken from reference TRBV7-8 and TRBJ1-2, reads GAGVSQSPRYKVAKRGQDVALRCDPISGHVSLFWYQQALGQGPEFLTYFQNEAQLDKSGLPSDRFFAERPEGSVSTLKIQRTQQEDSAVYLCASSLARLGVDYGYTFGSGTRLTVV.

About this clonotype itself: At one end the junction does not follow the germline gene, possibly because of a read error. CDR3 region: CASGDLGRGYTF. The CDR3, as DNA: TGTGCCAGCGGTGATCTGGGGCGCGGCTACACCTTC. The chain recombines TRBV2 with TRBJ1-2; TRBD1 is a possible D gene (5 bases). The CDR3 is 12 residues long. Germline values: CDR1 SNHLY, CDR2 FYNNEI.

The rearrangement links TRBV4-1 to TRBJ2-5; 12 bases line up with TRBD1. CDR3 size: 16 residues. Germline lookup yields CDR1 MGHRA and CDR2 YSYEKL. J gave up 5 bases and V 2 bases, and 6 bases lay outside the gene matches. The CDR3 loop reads CASSQSRDRGRETQYF. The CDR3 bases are TGCGCCAGCAGCCAATCCCGGGACAGGGGGCGGGAGACCCAGTACTTC.

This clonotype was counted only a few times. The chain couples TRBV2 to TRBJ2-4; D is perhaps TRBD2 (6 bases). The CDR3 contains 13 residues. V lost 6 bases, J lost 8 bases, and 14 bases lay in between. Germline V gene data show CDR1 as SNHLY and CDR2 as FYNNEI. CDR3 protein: CASRADYHDIQYF. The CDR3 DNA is TGTGCCAGCAGGGCGGACTACCATGACATTCAGTACTTC.

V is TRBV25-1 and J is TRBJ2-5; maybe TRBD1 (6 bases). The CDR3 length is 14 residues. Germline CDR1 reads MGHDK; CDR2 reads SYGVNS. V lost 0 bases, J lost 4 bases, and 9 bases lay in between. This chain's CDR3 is CASSEYPGVETQYF. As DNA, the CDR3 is TGTGCCAGCAGTGAATATCCAGGGGTAGAGACCCAGTACTTC.

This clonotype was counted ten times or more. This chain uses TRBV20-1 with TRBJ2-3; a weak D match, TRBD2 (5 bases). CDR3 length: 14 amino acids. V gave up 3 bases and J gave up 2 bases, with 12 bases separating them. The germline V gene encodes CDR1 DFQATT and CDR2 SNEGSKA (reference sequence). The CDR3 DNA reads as TGCAGTGCTAGCCCCCGGGGAGTCACAGATACGCAGTATTTT. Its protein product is CSASPRGVTDTQYF.

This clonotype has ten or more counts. The CDR3: CASSLQYRGGEQYF. As DNA, the CDR3 is TGTGCCAGCAGCTTACAGTACAGGGGGGGCGAGCAGTACTTC. The rearrangement joins TRBV7-2 to TRBJ2-7; possible D gene TRBD1, 8 bases. Germline CDR1 SGHTA, CDR2 FQGNSA. There are 14 residues in the CDR3. The V end was cut by 2 bases, the J end by 6 bases, with 14 bases between.

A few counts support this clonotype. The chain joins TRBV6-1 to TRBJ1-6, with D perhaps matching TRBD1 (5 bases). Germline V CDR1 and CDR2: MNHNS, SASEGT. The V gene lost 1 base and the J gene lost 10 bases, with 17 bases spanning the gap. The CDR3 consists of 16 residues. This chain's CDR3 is CASSEERGRVGSPLHF. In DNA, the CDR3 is TGTGCCAGCAGTGAAGAACGGGGCAGGGTGGGATCACCCCTCCACTTT.

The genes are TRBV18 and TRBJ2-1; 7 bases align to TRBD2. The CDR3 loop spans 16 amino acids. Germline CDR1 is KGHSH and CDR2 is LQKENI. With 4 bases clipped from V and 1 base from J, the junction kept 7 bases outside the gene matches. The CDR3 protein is CASSRGLERSYNEQFF. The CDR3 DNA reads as TGTGCCAGCTCACGCGGACTAGAACGGTCCTACAATGAGCAGTTCTTC.

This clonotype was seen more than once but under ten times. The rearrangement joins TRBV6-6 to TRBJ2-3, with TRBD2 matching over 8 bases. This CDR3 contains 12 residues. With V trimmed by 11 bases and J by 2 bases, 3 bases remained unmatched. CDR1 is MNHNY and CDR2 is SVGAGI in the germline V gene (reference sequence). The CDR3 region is CASGGSTDTQYF. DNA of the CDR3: TGTGCCTCGGGGGGGTCCACAGATACGCAGTATTTT.

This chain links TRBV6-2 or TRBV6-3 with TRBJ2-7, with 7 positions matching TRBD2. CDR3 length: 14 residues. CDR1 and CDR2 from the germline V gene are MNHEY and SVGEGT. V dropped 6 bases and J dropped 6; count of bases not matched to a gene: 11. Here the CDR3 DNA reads TGTGCCAGCAGGGGATGGGGCCAGCGGGGCGAGCAGTACTTC. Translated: CASRGWGQRGEQYF.